These 25 T cell receptor beta chains were all obtained from the same sample, sequenced in a study of T cell clonality in common variable immunodeficiency. Measured with immunoSEQ multiplex PCR; TCRdb has only the in-frame clones, and not every one. Recorded here are 30,000 to 40,000 clones, none singletons. Material for sequencing was peripheral blood mononuclear cells. The receptors were sampled from a person between 18 and 75 years old in good health.

For this clone: Read data end 3 residues before the CDR3 end; the end is taken from the germline J gene. The chain is built from TRBV5-5 and TRBJ1-6; 7 nucleotides agree with TRBD1. The CDR3 runs 14 residues. The germline V gene encodes CDR1 SGHKS and CDR2 YYEKEE (reference sequence). CDR3 amino acids: CASSSTQGSGALHF. CDR3 DNA (partial): TGTGCCAGCAGCTCTACACAGGGGTCGGGGGCC.

This clone was counted ten times or more. Read coverage stops 3 residues before the CDR3 terminus; the germline J gene supplies the remainder. V gene TRBV7-2 combines with J gene TRBJ2-7; TRBD2 agrees at 8 bases. V lost 7 bases, J lost 6 bases, and 5 bases stayed unmatched. Germline loops: CDR1 SGHTA, CDR2 FQGNSA. The CDR3 consists of 12 residues. The covered CDR3 bases are TGTGCCAGCAACTTCGGGGGGGGCGAG. Its translation: CASNFGGGE. The full-length CDR3 reads as CASNFGGGEQYF.

The sample holds many counts of this clone. The sequence runs out 3 residues before the end of the CDR3; the remainder is reconstructed from the germline J gene. V is TRBV29-1 and J is TRBJ1-1, with 8 bases lining up with TRBD1. The CDR3 runs to 16 residues. The germline V gene encodes CDR1 SQVTM and CDR2 ANQGSEA. Unmatched junction bases numbered 14, after V lost 6 bases and J lost 2 bases. The chain's CDR3 is CSVEFRAGGRNTEAFF. The sequenced CDR3 bases are TGCAGCGTGGAATTTCGGGCAGGGGGCCGTAACACTGAA.

In its sample, this clone was seen many times. Sequencing ends 3 residues short of the CDR3 end; the germline J gene provides the rest. Additional DNA sequences in this sample encode the identical CDR3. This chain joins TRBV7-8 and TRBJ2-1; 10 bases align to TRBD2. The germline gives CDR1 SGHVS, CDR2 FQNEAQ. J was trimmed by 5 bases and V by 1 base; bases with no gene match: 2. CDR3 length: 15 amino acids. CDR3 sequence reads: CASSLGTSGNNEQFF. The sequenced part of the CDR3 DNA is TGTGCCAGCAGCTTAGGGACTAGCGGCAACAATGAG.

There are many counts of this clone. The read terminates 3 residues before the CDR3 end, so the remaining end is supplied by the germline J gene. The V call is TRBV20-1, the J call TRBJ2-3, with 12 nucleotides matching TRBD2. The trim removed 3 bases at V and 4 bases at J, leaving 2 bases unmatched. CDR1 DFQATT and CDR2 SNEGSKA come from the germline V gene (reference sequence). This CDR3 spans 14 amino acids. The CDR3 sequence: CSARTSGSPDTQYF. The covered CDR3 bases are TGCAGTGCTAGGACTAGCGGGAGTCCAGATACG.

This clone was recorded many times. The sequence runs out 3 residues before the end of the CDR3; the remainder is reconstructed from the germline J gene. The gene calls are TRBV5-4 and TRBJ2-1, with TRBD1 as a possible D gene (6 bases). Trimming stripped 3 bases from V and 3 bases from J, with 7 bases between. The CDR3 runs to 13 residues. Germline assignment: CDR1 SGHNT and CDR2 YYREEE (reference sequence). CDR3 sequence: CASSSGDYNEQFF. CDR3 DNA (partial): TGTGCCAGCAGCTCAGGGGACTACAATGAG.

This clone was counted ten times or more. The observed sequence ends 3 residues before the CDR3 terminus, with the missing tail filled in from the germline J gene. V usage is TRBV7-8 and J usage is TRBJ1-4; no clear D. Germline-derived CDR1 and CDR2 are SGHVS and FQNEAQ. The CDR3 runs 14 residues. Trimming took off 1 base at V and 7 bases at J, with 10 bases between the two ends. The DNA read from the CDR3 is TGTGCCAGCAGCTTAGGCGGGTGGCGTGAAAAA. The encoded protein is CASSLGGWREK. The full CDR3 protein is CASSLGGWREKLFF.

There are many counts of this clone. The observed sequence ends 3 residues before the CDR3 terminus, with the missing tail filled in from the germline J gene. The chain has TRBV30 and TRBJ1-2; 8 nucleotides align to TRBD1. The CDR3 is 12 amino acids. Germline values: CDR1 GTSNPN, CDR2 SVGIG (reference sequence). The ends lost 5 bases at V and 4 bases at J; junction bases unmatched: 3. The CDR3 DNA, read in part, is TGTGCCTGGGCCCAGGGGGCCTATGGC. Protein: CAWAQGAYG. The whole CDR3 sequence is CAWAQGAYGYTF.

In this sample, this clone turned up many times. Read data end 3 residues before the CDR3 end; the end is taken from the germline J gene. V and J are TRBV5-1 and TRBJ2-1; D is possibly TRBD2 (6 bases). V shed 2 bases and J shed 5 bases, with 14 bases lying between them. The CDR3 is made up of 15 amino acids. Germline assignment: CDR1 SGHRS and CDR2 YFSETQ. CDR3 loop: CASSFLAGGNNEQFF. The covered CDR3 bases are TGCGCCAGCAGCTTTCTAGCCGGGGGAAACAATGAG.

This clone was counted between two and nine times. The read stops 3 residues short of the end of the CDR3; the missing end is completed from the germline J gene. This rearrangement joins TRBV19 to TRBJ1-6, with TRBD1 identical over 7 bases. The CDR3 length is 16 residues. The V and J ends lost 5 bases and 10 bases, in that order; junction bases with no gene match: 14. Germline CDR1 and CDR2: LNHDA and SQIVND (reference sequence). The sequenced CDR3 bases are TGTGCCAGTAGTGGACCGGGACAGCGACGAGGATCACCC. Amino acids: CASSGPGQRRGSP. From start to end, the CDR3 is CASSGPGQRRGSPLHF.

In this sample, this clone turned up many times. The CDR3 is cut off 3 residues early in the read; its end comes from the germline J gene. The V and J genes are TRBV7-6 and TRBJ2-3; D perhaps matches TRBD2 (6 bases). Per the germline V gene, CDR1 is SGHVS and CDR2 is FNYEAQ. The CDR3 spans 15 residues. Deletions cut 2 bases from V and 2 bases from J, with 11 bases between. CDR3 DNA (partial): TGTGCCAGCAGCTTATCTGCGGGAATCACAGATACG. Translation gives CASSLSAGITDT. From start to end, the CDR3 is CASSLSAGITDTQYF.

Many counts were recorded for this clone. The CDR3 end is not reached by the read, which stops 3 residues before it; the germline J gene fills it in. This sequence joins TRBV19 and TRBJ2-6, with 7 bases identical to TRBD1. Germline-derived CDR1 and CDR2 are LNHDA and SQIVND (reference sequence). With V trimmed by 5 bases and J by 2 bases, 6 bases remained unmatched. The CDR3 extends over 16 amino acids. The covered CDR3 bases are TGTGCCAGTAGTGATTTAGGGGGCCCTGGGGCCAACGTC. It encodes CASSDLGGPGANV. In full, the CDR3 is CASSDLGGPGANVLTF.

This clone appeared many times. Coverage ceases 3 residues before the CDR3 finishes, and the germline J gene fills in the end. The V gene is TRBV10-3, the J gene TRBJ2-7; 11 bases are shared with TRBD2. J lost 2 bases, V lost 0 bases, and 6 bases had no gene match. Per the germline V gene, CDR1 is ENHRY and CDR2 is SYGVKD. The CDR3 runs 17 residues. Incomplete CDR3 DNA: TGTGCCATCAGTGAGTCCCAACTAGCGGGAGTTCCCTACGAG. The encoded protein is CAISESQLAGVPYE. The CDR3 in its entirety is CAISESQLAGVPYEQYF.

This clone was picked up a small number of times. The CDR3 extends 3 residues past the end of the read, so its final part is completed from the germline J gene. The chain combines TRBV19 with TRBJ1-2; D possibly corresponds to TRBD1 (5 bases). The germline V gene encodes CDR1 LNHDA and CDR2 SQIVND (reference sequence). The CDR3 extends over 15 amino acids. CDR3: CASSISRTMGGDYTF. The sequenced CDR3 bases are TGTGCCAGTAGTATATCGCGGACAATGGGGGGTGAC.

This clone was counted many times. The read comes to an end 3 residues before the CDR3 does, leaving the germline J gene to fill in the end. Other DNA sequences in the sample encode the same CDR3. The chain joins TRBV7-8 to TRBJ1-3; 7 positions match TRBD1. CDR3 size: 16 residues. With 1 base clipped from V and 2 bases from J, the junction kept 5 bases outside the gene matches. CDR1 is SGHVS, CDR2 FQNEAQ, per germline. Here the CDR3 reads CASSLGVGTAGNTIYF. Partial CDR3 DNA: TGTGCCAGCAGCTTAGGTGTTGGGACAGCTGGAAACACC.

This clone was picked up many times. The read stops 3 residues short of the end of the CDR3; the missing end is completed from the germline J gene. The gene calls are TRBV5-1 and TRBJ1-5; D ambiguous. Germline CDR1 reads SGHRS; CDR2 reads YFSETQ. The CDR3 is 14 amino acids. Trimming stripped 5 bases from V and 7 bases from J, with 16 bases between. This CDR3 reads CASSFAGNEQPQHF. CDR3 bases read: TGCGCCAGCAGTTTTGCGGGTAATGAGCAGCCC.

There are many counts of this clone. The CDR3 end is not reached by the read, which stops 3 residues before it; the germline J gene fills it in. The chain recombines TRBV19 with TRBJ1-2, with a possible D match to TRBD1 (6 bases). Trimming took off 4 bases at V and 2 bases at J, with 11 bases between the two ends. The CDR3 is 14 amino acids. Germline V gives CDR1 LNHDA, CDR2 SQIVND (reference sequence). The part of the CDR3 DNA that was read is TGTGCCAGTAGTAGACAGGCCACCAACTATGGC. Protein product: CASSRQATNYG. The full CDR3 sequence reads CASSRQATNYGYTF.

This clone was picked up many times. Sequencing ends 3 residues short of the CDR3 end; the germline J gene provides the rest. This chain uses TRBV2 with TRBJ2-5; 11 bases agree with TRBD2. CDR1 and CDR2 (germline): SNHLY, FYNNEI. The CDR3 totals 14 residues. After removal of 6 bases from V and 5 bases from J, the junction contained 5 bases not matched to a gene. The covered CDR3 bases are TGTGCCAGCAGACCGGGACTAGCGGTGGAGACC. Its protein is CASRPGLAVET. The full CDR3 protein is CASRPGLAVETQYF.

This clone was seen at least ten times. The read terminates 3 residues before the CDR3 end, so the remaining end is supplied by the germline J gene. The rearrangement links TRBV20-1 to TRBJ2-6, with 9 bases lining up with TRBD1. Germline lookup yields CDR1 DFQATT and CDR2 SNEGSKA (reference sequence). V shed 5 bases and J 2 bases; nucleotides not matched to a gene: 7. CDR3 size: 16 residues. The covered CDR3 bases are TGCAGTGCTCTTCGGACAGGGGCCACTGGGGCCAACGTC. As protein: CSALRTGATGANV. The whole CDR3 is CSALRTGATGANVLTF.

This clone has ten or more counts. Read data end 3 residues before the CDR3 end; the end is taken from the germline J gene. The gene calls are TRBV19 and TRBJ1-3; D is unclear. Trimming shortened V by 2 bases and J by 2 bases, and 10 bases separated the two germline ends. The CDR3 runs to 15 residues. Germline V lookup: CDR1 LNHDA, CDR2 SQIVND (reference sequence). Incomplete CDR3 DNA: TGTGCCAGTAGTATAAAAGGGTCCGCTGGAAACACC. This gives the protein CASSIKGSAGNT. The entire CDR3 is CASSIKGSAGNTIYF. Filled out from reference TRBV19 and TRBJ1-3, the complete variable domain reads DGGITQSPKYLFRKEGQNVTLSCEQNLNHDAMYWYRQDPGQGLRLIYYSQIVNDFQKGDIAEGYSVSREKKESFPLTVTSAQKNPTAFYLCASSIKGSAGNTIYFGEGSWLTVV.

This clone was recorded many times. The read finishes 3 residues shy of the CDR3 end, and the germline J gene is used to complete it. The J gene is TRBJ2-5, the V gene TRBV5-1; TRBD2 agrees at 11 bases. V trimming: 4 bases; J trimming: 5 bases; junction bases outside the gene matches: 10. Germline loops: CDR1 SGHRS, CDR2 YFSETQ. The CDR3 has 16 residues. The sequenced CDR3 bases are TGCGCCAGCAGCCTACAGCCGACTAGCGGGATTGAGACC. Its translation is CASSLQPTSGIET. In full, the CDR3 reads CASSLQPTSGIETQYF.

This clone was counted ten times or more. The DNA ends 3 residues before the CDR3 does, and the rest of the CDR3 is filled in from the germline J gene. The rearrangement joins TRBV5-6 to TRBJ1-1; D gene uncertain. There are 13 residues in the CDR3. Germline values: CDR1 SGHDT, CDR2 YYEEEE. V lost 3 bases and J 7 bases, leaving 13 bases between the germline ends. The CDR3 is CASSSFASDEAFF. Incomplete CDR3 DNA: TGTGCCAGCAGCTCCTTCGCCAGCGATGAA.

As to this clone: The sequenced fragment ends 3 residues before the CDR3 boundary, so the rest is inferred from the germline J gene. This chain connects TRBV7-9 to TRBJ1-4, with a weak D call TRBD1 (5 bases). CDR3 length: 15 residues. CDR1 is SEHNR, CDR2 FQNEAQ, per germline (reference sequence). This chain's CDR3 is CASSPVRSGANVLFF. The part of the CDR3 DNA that was read is TGTGCCAGCAGCCCTGTAAGGAGTGGGGCCAACGTA.

In the case of this clone: Relative to the germline gene, one junction end is altered; a read error may explain this. The CDR3 DNA, read in part, is TGTGTCAGCAGCTTTTCTACCAATGAAAAA. Amino acid sequence: CVSSFSTNEK. The full-length CDR3 reads as CVSSFSTNEKLFF. The chain carries TRBV11-2 and TRBJ1-4; D is unresolved. The observed sequence ends 3 residues before the CDR3 terminus, with the missing tail filled in from the germline J gene. CDR3 length: 13 residues. Germline V gene lookup returns CDR1 SGHAT and CDR2 FQNNGV.

There are many counts of this clone. The sequenced fragment ends 3 residues before the CDR3 boundary, so the rest is inferred from the germline J gene. J is TRBJ2-2 and V is TRBV7-6; D is undetermined. CDR3 size: 13 residues. Trimming removed 6 bases from V and 3 bases from J, with 8 bases in between. CDR1 SGHVS and CDR2 FNYEAQ come from the germline V gene. The part of the CDR3 DNA that was read is TGTGCCAGCAGTCTCCCCGACACCGGGGAG. Translated, it gives CASSLPDTGE. The full CDR3 protein is CASSLPDTGELFF. Based on the CDR3 plus reference TRBV7-6 and TRBJ2-2, the full variable domain is GAGVSQSPRYKVTKRGQDVALRCDPISGHVSLYWYRQALGQGPEFLTYFNYEAQQDKSGLPNDRFSAERPEGSISTLTIQRTEQRDSAMYRCASSLPDTGELFFGEGSRLTVL.